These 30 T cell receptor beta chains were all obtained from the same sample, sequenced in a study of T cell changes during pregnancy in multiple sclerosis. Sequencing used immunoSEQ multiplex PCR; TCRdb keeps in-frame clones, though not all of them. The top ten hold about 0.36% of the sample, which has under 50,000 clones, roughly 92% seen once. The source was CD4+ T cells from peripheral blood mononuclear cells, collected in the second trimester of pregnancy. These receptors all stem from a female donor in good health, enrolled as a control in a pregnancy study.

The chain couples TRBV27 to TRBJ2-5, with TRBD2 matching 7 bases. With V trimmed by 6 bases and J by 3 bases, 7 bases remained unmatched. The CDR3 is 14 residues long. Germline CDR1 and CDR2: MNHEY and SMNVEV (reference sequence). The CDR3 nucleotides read TGTGCCAGCAGCCCTAGGCGGGGGAAAGAGACCCAGTACTTC. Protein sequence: CASSPRRGKETQYF.

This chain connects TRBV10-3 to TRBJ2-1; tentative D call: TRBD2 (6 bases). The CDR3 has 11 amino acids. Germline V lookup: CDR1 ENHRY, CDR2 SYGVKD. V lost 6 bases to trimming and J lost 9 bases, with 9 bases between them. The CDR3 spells CAISAGREQFF. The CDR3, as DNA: TGTGCCATCAGCGCGGGGCGTGAGCAGTTCTTC.

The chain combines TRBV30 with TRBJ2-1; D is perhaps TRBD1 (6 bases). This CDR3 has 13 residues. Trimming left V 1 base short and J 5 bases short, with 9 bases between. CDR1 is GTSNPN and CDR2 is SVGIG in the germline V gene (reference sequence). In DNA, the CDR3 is TGTGCCTGGAGTGGACAGGCCCACAATGAGCAGTTCTTC. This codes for CAWSGQAHNEQFF.

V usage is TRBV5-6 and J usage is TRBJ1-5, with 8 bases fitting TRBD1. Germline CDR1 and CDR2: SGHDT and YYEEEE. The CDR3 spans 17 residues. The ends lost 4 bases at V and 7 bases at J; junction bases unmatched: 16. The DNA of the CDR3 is TGTGCCAGCAGCCGATATTTGACAGGGGATAATCGACAGCCCCAGCATTTT. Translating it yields CASSRYLTGDNRQPQHF.

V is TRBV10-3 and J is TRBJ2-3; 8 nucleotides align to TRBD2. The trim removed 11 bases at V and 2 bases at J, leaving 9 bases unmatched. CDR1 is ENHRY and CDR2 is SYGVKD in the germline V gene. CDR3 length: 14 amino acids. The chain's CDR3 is CAHRGGPDTDTQYF. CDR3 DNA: TGTGCCCATCGGGGGGGACCGGACACAGATACGCAGTATTTT.

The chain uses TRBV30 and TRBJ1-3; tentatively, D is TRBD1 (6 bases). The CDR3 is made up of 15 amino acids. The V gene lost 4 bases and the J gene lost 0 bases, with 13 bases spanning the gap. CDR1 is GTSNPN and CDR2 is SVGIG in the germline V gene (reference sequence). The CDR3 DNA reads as TGTGCCTGGACTGAGGGGGTAAGCTCTGGAAACACCATATATTTT. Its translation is CAWTEGVSSGNTIYF.

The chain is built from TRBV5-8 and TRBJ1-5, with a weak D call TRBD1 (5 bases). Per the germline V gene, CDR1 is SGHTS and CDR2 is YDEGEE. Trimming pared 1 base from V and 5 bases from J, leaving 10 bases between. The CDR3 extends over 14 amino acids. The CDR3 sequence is CASSLRGGDQPQHF. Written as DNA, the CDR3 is TGTGCCAGCAGCTTGCGGGGGGGGGATCAGCCCCAGCATTTT. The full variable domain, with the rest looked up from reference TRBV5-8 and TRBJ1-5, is EAGVTQSPTHLIKTRGQQATLRCSPISGHTSVYWYQQALGLGLQFLLWYDEGEERNRGNFPPRFSGRQFPNYSSELNVNALELEDSALYLCASSLRGGDQPQHFGDGTRLSIL.

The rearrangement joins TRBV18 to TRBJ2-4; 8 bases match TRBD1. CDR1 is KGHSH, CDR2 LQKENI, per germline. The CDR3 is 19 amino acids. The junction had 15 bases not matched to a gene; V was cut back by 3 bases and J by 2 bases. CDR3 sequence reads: CASSPQDREERLTKNIQYF. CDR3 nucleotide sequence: TGTGCCAGCTCACCTCAGGACAGGGAGGAACGTCTAACCAAAAACATTCAGTACTTC.

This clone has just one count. This CDR3 reads CASSKQTQQGVQGYGYTF. The CDR3 DNA sequence: TGTGCCAGCAGCAAACAGACTCAACAGGGGGTGCAGGGCTATGGCTACACCTTC. This chain uses TRBV21-1 with TRBJ1-2; TRBD1 is taken as the D call from the table, unchecked against the DNA. TRBV21-1 is a documented pseudogene. The length of the CDR3 is 18 residues.

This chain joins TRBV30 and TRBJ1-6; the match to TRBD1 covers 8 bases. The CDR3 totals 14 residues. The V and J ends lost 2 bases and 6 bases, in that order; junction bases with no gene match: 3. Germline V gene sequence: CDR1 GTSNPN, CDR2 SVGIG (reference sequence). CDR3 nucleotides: TGTGCCTGGAGTAGGGACAGGAGTAATTCACCCCTCCACTTT. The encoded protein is CAWSRDRSNSPLHF. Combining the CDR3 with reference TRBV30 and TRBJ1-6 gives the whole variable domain SQTIHQWPATLVQPVGSPLSLECTVEGTSNPNLYWYRQAAGRGLQLLFYSVGIGQISSEVPQNLSASRPQDRQFILSSKKLLLSDSGFYLCAWSRDRSNSPLHFGNGTRLTVT.

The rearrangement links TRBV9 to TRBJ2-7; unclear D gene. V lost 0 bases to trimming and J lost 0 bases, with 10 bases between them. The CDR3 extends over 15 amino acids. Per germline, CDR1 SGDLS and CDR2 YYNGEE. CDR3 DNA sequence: TGTGCCAGCAGCGTAGGACCCGAGGCCTCCTACGAGCAGTACTTC. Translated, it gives CASSVGPEASYEQYF.

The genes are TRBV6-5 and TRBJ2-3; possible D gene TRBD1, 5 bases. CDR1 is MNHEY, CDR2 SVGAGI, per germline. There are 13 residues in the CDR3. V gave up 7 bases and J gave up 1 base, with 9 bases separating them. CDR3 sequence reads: CASNTQGTDTQYF. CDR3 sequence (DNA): TGTGCCAGCAATACACAGGGCACAGATACGCAGTATTTT.

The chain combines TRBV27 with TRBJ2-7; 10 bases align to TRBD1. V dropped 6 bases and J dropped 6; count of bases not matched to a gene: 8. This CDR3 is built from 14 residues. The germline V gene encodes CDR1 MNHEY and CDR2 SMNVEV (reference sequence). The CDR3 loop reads CASSAGTGAAEQYF. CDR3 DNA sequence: TGTGCCAGCAGCGCCGGGACAGGGGCAGCCGAGCAGTACTTC.

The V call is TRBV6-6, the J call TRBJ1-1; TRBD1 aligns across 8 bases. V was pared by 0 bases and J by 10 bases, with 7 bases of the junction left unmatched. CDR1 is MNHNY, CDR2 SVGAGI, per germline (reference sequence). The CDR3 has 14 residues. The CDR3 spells CASSYSTGAEGAFF. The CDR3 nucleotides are TGTGCCAGCAGTTACTCGACAGGGGCCGAGGGAGCTTTCTTT.

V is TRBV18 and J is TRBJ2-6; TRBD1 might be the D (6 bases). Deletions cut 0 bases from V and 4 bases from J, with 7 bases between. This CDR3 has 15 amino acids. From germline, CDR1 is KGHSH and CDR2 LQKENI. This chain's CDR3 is CASSPPGTGANVLTF. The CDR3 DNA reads TGTGCCAGCTCACCACCAGGGACAGGGGCCAACGTCCTGACTTTC.

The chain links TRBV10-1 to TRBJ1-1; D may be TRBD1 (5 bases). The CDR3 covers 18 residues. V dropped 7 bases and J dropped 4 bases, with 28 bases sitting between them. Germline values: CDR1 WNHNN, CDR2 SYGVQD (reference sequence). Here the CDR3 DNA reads TGCGCCAGCAACGGCGGGGGGGATCTGGTCGTGGTGGGCACTGAAGCTTTCTTT. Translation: CASNGGGDLVVVGTEAFF.

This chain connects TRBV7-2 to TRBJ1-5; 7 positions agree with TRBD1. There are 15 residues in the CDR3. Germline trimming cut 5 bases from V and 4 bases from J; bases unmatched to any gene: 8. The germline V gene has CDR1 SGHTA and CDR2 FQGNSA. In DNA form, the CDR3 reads TGTGCCAGCAGCCCATCCGGACAGGAGAATCAGCCCCAGCATTTT. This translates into CASSPSGQENQPQHF.

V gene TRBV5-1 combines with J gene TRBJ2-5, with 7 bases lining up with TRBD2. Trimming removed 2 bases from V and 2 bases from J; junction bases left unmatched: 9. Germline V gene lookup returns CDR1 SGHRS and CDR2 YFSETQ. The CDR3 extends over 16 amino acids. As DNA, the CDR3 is TGCGCCAGCAGCTTCAGCGGGACTATCTCGCAAGAGACCCAGTACTTC. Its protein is CASSFSGTISQETQYF.

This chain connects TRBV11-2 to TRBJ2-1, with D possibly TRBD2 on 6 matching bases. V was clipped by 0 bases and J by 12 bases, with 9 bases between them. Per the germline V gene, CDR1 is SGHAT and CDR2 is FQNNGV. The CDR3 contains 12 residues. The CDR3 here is CASSLELGGQFF. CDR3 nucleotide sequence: TGTGCCAGCAGCTTAGAGCTGGGGGGGCAGTTCTTC. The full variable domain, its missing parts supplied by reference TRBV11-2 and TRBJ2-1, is EAGVAQSPRYKIIEKRQSVAFWCNPISGHATLYWYQQILGQGPKLLIQFQNNGVVDDSQLPKDRFSAERLKGVDSTLKIQPAKLEDSAVYLCASSLELGGQFFGPGTRLTVL.

The DNA for the CDR3 is TGTGCCAGCAGCCAGACTAGCGGGGCGTACGAGCAGTACTTC. Translated: CASSQTSGAYEQYF. The chain is built from TRBV7-3 and TRBJ2-7; 11 bases map to TRBD2. Per germline, CDR1 SGHTA and CDR2 FQGTGA. The CDR3 sequence is 14 residues long. With 5 bases clipped from V and 4 bases from J, the junction kept 4 bases outside the gene matches.

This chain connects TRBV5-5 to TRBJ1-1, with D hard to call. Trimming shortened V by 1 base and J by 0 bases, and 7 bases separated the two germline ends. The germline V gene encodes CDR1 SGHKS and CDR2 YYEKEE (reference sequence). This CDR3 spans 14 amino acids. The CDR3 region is CASSLMSLNTEAFF. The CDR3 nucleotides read TGTGCCAGCAGCTTGATGTCCTTGAACACTGAAGCTTTCTTT.

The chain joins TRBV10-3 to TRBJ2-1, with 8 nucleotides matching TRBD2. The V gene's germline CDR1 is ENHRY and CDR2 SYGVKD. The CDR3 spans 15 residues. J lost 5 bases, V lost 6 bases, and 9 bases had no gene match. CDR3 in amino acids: CAIRTGGTNHNEQFF. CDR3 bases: TGTGCCATCAGGACGGGGGGGACAAATCACAATGAGCAGTTCTTC.

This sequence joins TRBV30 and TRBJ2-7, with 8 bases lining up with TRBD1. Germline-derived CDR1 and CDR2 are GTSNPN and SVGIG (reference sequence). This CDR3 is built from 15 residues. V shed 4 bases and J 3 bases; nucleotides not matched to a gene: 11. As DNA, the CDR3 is TGTGCCTGGATTACCCCCGGGACAGGATTCTACGAGCAGTACTTC. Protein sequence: CAWITPGTGFYEQYF. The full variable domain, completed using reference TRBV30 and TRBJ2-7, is SQTIHQWPATLVQPVGSPLSLECTVEGTSNPNLYWYRQAAGRGLQLLFYSVGIGQISSEVPQNLSASRPQDRQFILSSKKLLLSDSGFYLCAWITPGTGFYEQYFGPGTRLTVT.

The CDR3 region has the DNA TGTGCCAGCTCACCACCGGGGACTAGTAAAGATGAGCAGTTCTTC. Translation gives CASSPPGTSKDEQFF. V and J are TRBV18 and TRBJ2-1; TRBD2 matches 8 bases. Unmatched junction bases numbered 6, after V lost 0 bases and J lost 8 bases. CDR3 length: 15 residues. The germline V gene has CDR1 KGHSH and CDR2 LQKENI.

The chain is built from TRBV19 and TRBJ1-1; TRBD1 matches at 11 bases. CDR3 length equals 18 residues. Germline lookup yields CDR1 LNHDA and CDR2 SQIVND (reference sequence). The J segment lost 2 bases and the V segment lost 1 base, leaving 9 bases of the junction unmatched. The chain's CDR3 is CASSIVRRTGGRNTEAFF. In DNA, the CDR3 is TGTGCCAGTAGTATAGTAAGGCGGACAGGGGGCCGAAACACTGAAGCTTTCTTT.

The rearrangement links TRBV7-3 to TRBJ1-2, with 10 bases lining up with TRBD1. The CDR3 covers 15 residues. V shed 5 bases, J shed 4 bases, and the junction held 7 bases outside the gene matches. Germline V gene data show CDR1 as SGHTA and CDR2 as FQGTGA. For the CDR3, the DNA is TGTGCCAGCAGCCCTGAGACAGGGGGCACCTATGGCTACACCTTC. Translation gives CASSPETGGTYGYTF.

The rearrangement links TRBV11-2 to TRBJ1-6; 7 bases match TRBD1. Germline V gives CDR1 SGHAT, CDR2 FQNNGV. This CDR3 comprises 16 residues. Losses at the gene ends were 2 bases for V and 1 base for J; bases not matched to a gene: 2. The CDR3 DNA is TGTGCCAGCAGCTTAACAGGGGCTTCCTATAATTCACCCCTCCACTTT. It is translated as CASSLTGASYNSPLHF.

The CDR3 nucleotides read TGTGCCAGCAGCGCCCACAGGGGCGAGCAGTACTTC. It codes for CASSAHRGEQYF. The gene calls are TRBV9 and TRBJ2-7; 7 positions agree with TRBD1. Germline CDR1 is SGDLS and CDR2 is YYNGEE. Trimming at V came to 3 bases and at J to 6 bases, leaving 3 bases not matched to a gene. The CDR3 consists of 12 residues. The full variable domain, in which reference TRBV9 and TRBJ2-7 provide the parts outside the CDR3, is DSGVTQTPKHLITATGQRVTLRCSPRSGDLSVYWYQQSLDQGLQFLIQYYNGEERAKGNILERFSAQQFPDLHSELNLSSLELGDSALYFCASSAHRGEQYFGPGTRLTVT.

DNA of the CDR3: TGTGCCAGCAGCGCCGGGAGTCAGGCCACTGAAGCTTTCTTT. Translated, it gives CASSAGSQATEAFF. V is TRBV9 and J is TRBJ1-1; D uncertain. Trimming left V 3 bases short and J 4 bases short, with 13 bases between. In germline, CDR1 is SGDLS, CDR2 YYNGEE. The CDR3 has 14 amino acids.

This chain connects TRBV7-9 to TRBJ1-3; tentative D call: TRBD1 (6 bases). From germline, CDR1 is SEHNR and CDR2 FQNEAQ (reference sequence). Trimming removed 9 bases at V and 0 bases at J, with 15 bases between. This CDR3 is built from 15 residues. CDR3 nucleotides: TGTGCCAGGACCGGGCCGGACAGCTCTGGAAACACCATATATTTT. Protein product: CARTGPDSSGNTIYF.